The 7 T cell receptor beta chains given below trace back to one sample, sequenced in a study of T cells expressing NK-cell markers. Following a re-call of the 5' RACE reads, TCRdb has one entry per CDR3 protein and lacks DNA. Its table records about 460,000 distinct CDR3 sequences. Specimen: blood T cells: a sorted CD56 or NKG2C T cell subset, CD4+ or CD8+ T cells, or bulk PBMC T cells (not recorded which). The receptors derive from a woman aged 50 to 65 in good health.

This chain uses TRBV4-1 with TRBJ2-1; TCRdb returns TRBD1, unconfirmable since there is no DNA. The CDR3 runs to 13 residues. The germline V gene encodes CDR1 MGHRA and CDR2 YSYEKL. The CDR3 here is CASSQPGINEQFF.

This chain uses TRBV5-6 with TRBJ2-5; with no DNA, the TCRdb D assignment of TRBD1 cannot be verified. CDR3 size: 16 residues. Looked up from germline, CDR1 is SGHDT and CDR2 is YYEEEE. The CDR3 here is CASSSRRDIFQETQYF.

This chain joins TRBV12-3 or TRBV12-4 and TRBJ2-2. CDR3 length equals 14 residues. The CDR3 region is CASSLLGNGGELFF.

The CDR3 region is CASSESTRGGRPYEQYF. The gene calls are TRBV10-2 and TRBJ2-7; TCRdb's D gene call, TRBD1, goes unchecked for lack of DNA. Germline CDR1 reads WSHSY; CDR2 reads SAAADI. The CDR3 is 17 amino acids.

The chain has TRBV20-1 and TRBJ2-1; TCRdb's D call, TRBD1, is unchecked because there is no DNA. This CDR3 is built from 15 residues. Looked up from germline, CDR1 is DFQATT and CDR2 is SNEGSKA (reference sequence). The chain's CDR3 is CSAPPMAGVYNEQFF.

The rearrangement links TRBV5-6 to TRBJ1-5; the D call of TRBD1 rests on TCRdb alone, since no DNA is present to check it. This CDR3 spans 17 amino acids. Germline assignment: CDR1 SGHDT and CDR2 YYEEEE. The CDR3 reads CASSYRKQGIINQPQHF.

The chain uses TRBV10-3 and TRBJ1-1. The CDR3 has 13 amino acids. Germline-derived CDR1 and CDR2 are ENHRY and SYGVKD. This CDR3 is CAITIGVNTEAFF.